This is a list of T cell receptor beta chains from one sample in a study of blood T cell repertoires in COVID-19. Sequencing used immunoSEQ multiplex PCR; TCRdb keeps in-frame clones, though not all of them. This table holds about 210,000 clones, about 90% found once. Source material: peripheral blood. These receptors came from a man aged 25 to 40 with acute or convalescent COVID-19. Both conserved end residues are part of each CDR3. A D gene is named only where the DNA matches it firmly. Rows give clone size only sometimes, using once, few, many, or a class for an expanded clone.

abundance	v_gene	d_gene	len	j_gene	CDR3nt	CDR3aa
.	TRBV20-1	.	10	TRBJ1-4	TGCAGTGCTAGTGCGGGAAAACTGTTTTTT	CSASAGKLFF
.	TRBV18	TRBD2	21	TRBJ2-7	TGTGCCAGCTCAGCCCGACAGGGGTCTCCCCCCGGGCTAGCGGGAGGGAGTGAGCAGTACTTC	CASSARQGSPPGLAGGSEQYF
.	TRBV4-1	TRBD1	14	TRBJ1-1	TGCGCCAGCAGCGAGGACCCGAGAGGGGGCGGGTCTTTCTTT	CASSEDPRGGGSFF
.	TRBV6-1	TRBD2	15	TRBJ2-1	TGTGCCAGCAGTGATGTTTGGTGGACTAGCCTTGAGCAGTTCTTC	CASSDVWWTSLEQFF
.	TRBV3-1/TRBV3-2	.	12	TRBJ2-1	TGTGCCAGCAGCCAAGAAGGAGGAGAAAAGTTCTTC	CASSQEGGEKFF
.	TRBV30	.	14	TRBJ1-5	TGTGCCTGGAGTGTACAACAGGGTTTCCAGCCCCAGCATTTT	CAWSVQQGFQPQHF
.	TRBV30	TRBD1	13	TRBJ1-2	TGTGCCTGGAGTCGGCAGGGGGCCGTTGGCTACACCTTC	CAWSRQGAVGYTF
.	TRBV5-1	.	15	TRBJ2-1	TGCGCCAGCAGCTTTACAACTGGGGGCGGAATGGAGCAGTTCTTC	CASSFTTGGGMEQFF
.	TRBV28	TRBD1	14	TRBJ1-6	TGTGCCAGCAGAACGGGACAGGGAAATTCACCCCTCCACTTT	CASRTGQGNSPLHF
.	TRBV28	.	12	TRBJ1-1	TGTGCCAGCAGTACCCGGTTGACTGAAGCTTTCTTT	CASSTRLTEAFF
.	TRBV7-8	TRBD1	11	TRBJ2-1	TGTGCCAGCAGAACAGGGGTTGAGCAGTTCTTC	CASRTGVEQFF
.	TRBV27	TRBD2	14	TRBJ2-1	TGTGCCAGCAGTTGGGGACTAGCGGGAGAAGAGCAGTTCTTC	CASSWGLAGEEQFF
.	TRBV5-8	TRBD2	16	TRBJ2-2	TGTGCCAGCAGCTTGGCCAGATATAGCGGGGGCCGGGAGCTGTTTTTT	CASSLARYSGGRELFF
.	TRBV6-6	.	11	TRBJ1-2	TGTGCCAGCATGCAGTCATATGGCTACACCTTC	CASMQSYGYTF
once	TRBV14	.	13	TRBJ1-2	TGTGCCAGCAGCCAAGTCGGTGTAAGTGGCTACACCTTC	CASSQVGVSGYTF
once	TRBV5-1	TRBD2	16	TRBJ2-5	TGCGCCAGCAGCTTGGGACTGGGACTAGCAGGGGAGACCCAGTACTTC	CASSLGLGLAGETQYF
.	TRBV5-1	.	16	TRBJ2-2	TGCGCCAGCAGCTACGATGGCATGGTCGCCACCGGGGAGCTGTTTTTT	CASSYDGMVATGELFF
.	TRBV12-3/TRBV12-4	.	13	TRBJ1-2	TGTGCCAGCAGCCGCCGGGACATCTCGGGCTACACCTTC	CASSRRDISGYTF
few	TRBV6-6	TRBD1	14	TRBJ2-7	TGTGCCAGCAGTTACGGGACAGATACCTACGAGCAGTACTTC	CASSYGTDTYEQYF
.	TRBV29-1	TRBD1	15	TRBJ1-1	TGCAGCGTTGAAGATCAGCACAGGGGCTCCACTGAAGCTTTCTTT	CSVEDQHRGSTEAFF
.	TRBV24-1	.	13	TRBJ1-2	TGTGCCACCAGCGACAGATCATTTTATGGCTACACCTTC	CATSDRSFYGYTF
.	TRBV10-1	.	13	TRBJ2-5	TGCGCCAGCAGTGGGCCATCCCAAGAGACCCAGTACTTC	CASSGPSQETQYF
.	TRBV7-9	.	12	TRBJ2-5	TGTGCCAGCAGCTCACAGCTCGGGACCCAGTACTTC	CASSSQLGTQYF
once	TRBV5-1	.	15	TRBJ2-1	TGCGCCAGCAGCTTGGACCGGGGGGCCGGGAATGAGCAGTTCTTC	CASSLDRGAGNEQFF
.	TRBV5-5	.	14	TRBJ2-1	TGTGCCAGCAGCGACCGGGGATCAAATGGTGAGCAGTTCTTC	CASSDRGSNGEQFF
.	TRBV7-6	.	20	TRBJ1-6	TGTGCCAGCAGCTTATACTACCAGGACAGTTTGAGCCCCTATAATTCACCCCTCCACTTT	CASSLYYQDSLSPYNSPLHF
.	TRBV19	.	13	TRBJ1-2	TGTGCCAGTAGTATGAGCGGCTCCTATGGCTACACCTTC	CASSMSGSYGYTF
once	TRBV3-1/TRBV3-2	.	14	TRBJ1-2	TGTGCCAGCACCAGGGAGGGAACAAACTATGGCTACACCTTC	CASTREGTNYGYTF
.	TRBV7-9	.	12	TRBJ2-3	TGTGCCAGCAGCCCCGCTAGGAGTGCGCAGTATTTT	CASSPARSAQYF
.	TRBV2	.	15	TRBJ1-2	TGTGCCAGCAGTGAAGCGATCAGAGGCCGGGGAGGCTACACCTTC	CASSEAIRGRGGYTF
.	TRBV7-9	TRBD2	14	TRBJ2-1	TGTGCCAGCAGCGCGTTCGGGGGGGCCAATGAGCAGTTCTTC	CASSAFGGANEQFF
.	TRBV19	.	13	TRBJ1-5	TGTGCCAGTAAGGACACGGTAAATCAGCCCCAGCATTTT	CASKDTVNQPQHF
.	TRBV7-3	.	14	TRBJ2-7	TGTGCCAGCAGCCCTGGAACGGGCTCCTACGAGCAGTACTTC	CASSPGTGSYEQYF
.	TRBV4-1	TRBD2	16	TRBJ2-3	TGCGCCAGCAGCCAACCGGGACTAGGAGCCGCAGATACGCAGTATTTT	CASSQPGLGAADTQYF
.	TRBV23-1	TRBD1	17	TRBJ2-7	TGCGCCAGCAGTCCACGGAGGACAGGGGTTCAACGGTACGAGCAGTACTTC	CASSPRRTGVQRYEQYF
.	TRBV9	TRBD2	15	TRBJ2-1	TGTGCCAGCAGCCCGACTAGCGGGAGTGTGAATGAGCAGTTCTTC	CASSPTSGSVNEQFF
.	TRBV19	.	13	TRBJ2-3	TGTGCCAGTAGGCCTGGCAGCACAGATACGCAGTATTTT	CASRPGSTDTQYF
.	TRBV6-5	.	15	TRBJ1-6	TGTGTTACAACCCCGGGGAGCTCCTATAATTCACCCCTCCACTTT	CVTTPGSSYNSPLHF
.	TRBV11-3	TRBD2	15	TRBJ2-1	TGTGCCAGCAGCTTAGGGACTAGCGCGCACAATGAGCAGTTCTTC	CASSLGTSAHNEQFF
.	TRBV11-2	.	14	TRBJ2-2	TGTGCCAGCAGCTTAGAGCAGATTACCGGGGAGCTGTTTTTT	CASSLEQITGELFF
.	TRBV7-2	.	17	TRBJ1-5	TGTGCCAGCAGCTTAGCAGGGGGAACAGCGCCCAATCAGCCCCAGCATTTT	CASSLAGGTAPNQPQHF